These 27 T cell receptor beta chains were all obtained from the same sample, sequenced in a study of cytomegalovirus exposure and HLA in healthy donors. Researchers ran the PCR with 60 Vbeta and 13 Jbeta primers. Only in-frame clones appear in the TCRdb table, and some are missing; sequencing was by immunoSEQ multiplex PCR. The sample consists of 130,000 or so clones, approximately 84% of them appearing once. What was sequenced was PBMCs. The origin of the receptors is a woman aged 35 to 49 in good health and CMV-seronegative.

The chain carries TRBV4-3 and TRBJ1-2; TRBD1 matches 7 bases. V dropped 0 bases and J dropped 4; count of bases not matched to a gene: 5. CDR3 length equals 15 residues. Germline loops: CDR1 LGHNA, CDR2 YSLEER. This CDR3 reads CASSQDATGTYGYTF. CDR3 nucleotides: TGCGCCAGCAGCCAAGATGCGACAGGGACCTATGGCTACACCTTC.

Concerning this clone itself: Other nucleotide sequences from this sample produce the same CDR3. The genes are TRBV5-6 and TRBJ1-2; 9 positions match TRBD1. The CDR3 length is 13 residues. Trimming cost V 1 base and J 8 bases; bases outside gene matches: 3. Germline values: CDR1 SGHDT, CDR2 YYEEEE. CDR3 sequence: CASSLRTGDGYTF. DNA for the CDR3: TGTGCCAGCAGCTTGAGGACAGGGGACGGCTACACCTTC.

V is TRBV5-4 and J is TRBJ1-6; TRBD1 is a possible D gene (5 bases). Germline lookup yields CDR1 SGHNT and CDR2 YYREEE (reference sequence). The CDR3 runs to 12 residues. V lost 7 bases and J 6 bases, leaving 8 bases between the germline ends. The CDR3 sequence: CASGRGNSPLHF. In DNA, the CDR3 is TGTGCCAGCGGAAGGGGTAATTCACCCCTCCACTTT.

The CDR3 nucleotides are TGTGCCAGCAGCCCCTGGGTAGCGGGTTACAATGAGCAGTTCTTC. As protein: CASSPWVAGYNEQFF. The chain uses TRBV13 and TRBJ2-1; 7 bases are shared with TRBD2. The CDR3 length is 15 residues. Germline trimming cut 5 bases from V and 4 bases from J; bases unmatched to any gene: 8. Germline assignment: CDR1 PRHDT and CDR2 FYEKMQ (reference sequence).

The V and J genes are TRBV6-6 and TRBJ2-3; the D gene is possibly TRBD2 (5 bases). The germline V gene has CDR1 MNHNY and CDR2 SVGAGI (reference sequence). The V gene lost 5 bases and the J gene lost 1 base, with 13 bases spanning the gap. The CDR3 sequence is 15 residues long. CDR3 protein: CASSARGWGTDTQYF. The CDR3 nucleotides read TGTGCCAGCAGTGCCCGAGGGTGGGGCACAGATACGCAGTATTTT.

A few counts support this clone. This chain uses TRBV15 with TRBJ1-2; TRBD1 might be the D (6 bases). CDR1 and CDR2 (germline): LNHNV, YYDKDF (reference sequence). The CDR3 totals 12 residues. Deletions cut 3 bases from V and 4 bases from J, with 6 bases between. For the CDR3, the DNA is TGTGCCACCAGCAGGGACAGCTATGGCTACACCTTC. It yields the protein CATSRDSYGYTF.

This chain connects TRBV4-1 to TRBJ2-5, with TRBD1 identical over 9 bases. The better agreement between TRBJ2-7 and the DNA end casts doubt on the J call. CDR1 and CDR2 from the germline V gene are MGHRA and YSYEKL. This CDR3 has 15 amino acids. In nucleotides, the CDR3 is TGCGCCAGCAGCCAAGTAGGGGACAGGGACCACGAGCAGTACTTC. Its protein product is CASSQVGDRDHEQYF.

Only one count was recorded for this clone. The chain has TRBV27 and TRBJ2-7; TRBD1 aligns across 7 bases. Germline values: CDR1 MNHEY, CDR2 SMNVEV (reference sequence). This CDR3 has 15 amino acids. With V trimmed by 5 bases and J by 5 bases, 12 bases remained unmatched. CDR3 coding DNA: TGTGCCAGCAGTCCGCGATTGAGACAGGGCCACGAGCAGTACTTC. Translating it yields CASSPRLRQGHEQYF.

The chain couples TRBV28 to TRBJ2-5; D is possibly TRBD2 (6 bases). Trimming pared 5 bases from V and 5 bases from J, leaving 15 bases between. The CDR3 runs to 14 residues. CDR1 is MDHEN and CDR2 is SYDVKM in the germline V gene. CDR3 in DNA: TGTGCCAGCAGTACCCGGGACTTCGTTGAGACCCAGTACTTC. It is translated as CASSTRDFVETQYF.

The chain joins TRBV6-6 to TRBJ2-5; 9 bases align to TRBD2. The V gene end was trimmed by 3 bases and the J gene end by 5 bases; junction bases not matched to a gene: 7. The germline V gene has CDR1 MNHNY and CDR2 SVGAGI (reference sequence). CDR3 size: 15 residues. For the CDR3, the DNA is TGTGCCAGCAGTTATGAGACTAGCGGTCGCGAGACCCAGTACTTC. This translates into CASSYETSGRETQYF.

The V gene is TRBV19, the J gene TRBJ1-2, with D perhaps matching TRBD1 (6 bases). Trimming shortened V by 7 bases and J by 5 bases, and 20 bases separated the two germline ends. CDR3 length: 15 residues. CDR1 and CDR2 from the germline V gene are LNHDA and SQIVND (reference sequence). CDR3: CASTNPLGGEYGYTF. CDR3 in DNA: TGTGCCAGTACAAACCCGCTTGGGGGCGAGTATGGCTACACCTTC.

The chain recombines TRBV6-5 with TRBJ1-2; the D gene is possibly TRBD1 (6 bases). CDR1 and CDR2 (germline): MNHEY, SVGAGI. The CDR3 is made up of 16 amino acids. V lost 3 bases, J lost 7 bases, and 21 bases lay in between. DNA of the CDR3: TGTGCCAGCAGTTATGATACAGGGTTGGATTTCTCTGGCTACACCTTC. This codes for CASSYDTGLDFSGYTF.

The rearrangement joins TRBV5-1 to TRBJ2-7; perhaps TRBD1 as D (10 bases). Germline V lookup: CDR1 SGHRS, CDR2 YFSETQ. The V gene lost 1 base and the J gene lost 6 bases, with 17 bases spanning the gap. The CDR3 has 15 residues. The DNA of the CDR3 is TGCGCCAGCAGCTTGCTAGCGGGACAGGGGTCCGAGCAGTACTTC. Protein: CASSLLAGQGSEQYF.

This chain uses TRBV6-1 with TRBJ1-4; D might be TRBD1 (6 bases). This CDR3 is built from 14 residues. V shed 7 bases and J shed 5 bases, with 14 bases lying between them. The germline V gene encodes CDR1 MNHNS and CDR2 SASEGT. The CDR3 spells CASKMGALNEKLFF. The CDR3 DNA is TGTGCCAGCAAGATGGGGGCCCTGAATGAAAAACTGTTTTTT.

This sequence joins TRBV27 and TRBJ1-2, with 8 positions matching TRBD1. Germline CDR1 is MNHEY and CDR2 is SMNVEV (reference sequence). After removal of 3 bases from V and 4 bases from J, the junction contained 7 bases not matched to a gene. The length of the CDR3 is 15 residues. CDR3 in DNA: TGTGCCAGCAGTTTTAGGGCAGGGGGCCGCTATGGCTACACCTTC. Translated: CASSFRAGGRYGYTF.

The chain employs TRBV28 and TRBJ1-2, with D perhaps TRBD1 (6 bases). The V and J ends lost 3 bases and 8 bases respectively, with 19 bases between them. Germline loops: CDR1 MDHEN, CDR2 SYDVKM. This CDR3 has 15 amino acids. The DNA for the CDR3 is TGTGCCAGCAGTTTTCTGGGGGCCCAGAGGGGGGGCTACACCTTC. Residues: CASSFLGAQRGGYTF.

The rearrangement links TRBV18 to TRBJ2-2, with D maybe TRBD2 (6 bases). Trimming left V 2 bases short and J 5 bases short, with 9 bases between. Germline V gives CDR1 KGHSH, CDR2 LQKENI. The CDR3 is made up of 14 amino acids. The CDR3 region is CASSPFGGTGELFF. For the CDR3, the DNA is TGTGCCAGCTCACCATTCGGGGGTACCGGGGAGCTGTTTTTT.

In its sample, this clone was seen a few times. The chain is built from TRBV7-8 and TRBJ1-2; TRBD1 matches 10 bases. The CDR3 is made up of 15 amino acids. The junction had 7 bases not matched to a gene; V was cut back by 2 bases and J by 7 bases. Germline loops: CDR1 SGHVS, CDR2 FQNEAQ. The chain's CDR3 is CASSLFRDRGTGYTF. The CDR3 bases are TGTGCCAGCAGCTTATTCAGGGACAGGGGAACTGGCTACACCTTC.

V is TRBV28 and J is TRBJ2-4, with D possibly being TRBD2 (5 bases). Germline V CDR1 and CDR2: MDHEN, SYDVKM. This CDR3 has 18 amino acids. V dropped 7 bases and J dropped 1 base, with 23 bases sitting between them. CDR3 residues: CASIPTPGKGVAKNIQYF. Here the CDR3 DNA reads TGTGCCAGCATCCCAACCCCGGGCAAGGGAGTGGCCAAAAACATTCAGTACTTC.

In DNA form, the CDR3 reads TGTGCCTGGATGTCTGTAAACATTCAGTACTTC. Amino acids: CAWMSVNIQYF. The rearrangement uses TRBV30 and TRBJ2-4, with D unresolved. CDR1 GTSNPN and CDR2 SVGIG come from the germline V gene (reference sequence). The CDR3 extends over 11 amino acids. V shed 4 bases and J shed 6 bases, with 7 bases lying between them.

The V call is TRBV4-1, the J call TRBJ1-5; TRBD1 agrees at 9 bases. The V and J ends lost 4 bases and 4 bases, in that order; junction bases with no gene match: 2. The CDR3 sequence is 14 residues long. Germline V gene data show CDR1 as MGHRA and CDR2 as YSYEKL. Written as DNA, the CDR3 is TGCGCCAGCAGCCTTGGGACAGGGAATCAGCCCCAGCATTTT. The encoded protein is CASSLGTGNQPQHF.

The rearrangement uses TRBV12-5 and TRBJ2-5; perhaps TRBD1 as D (6 bases). V was cut by 1 base and J by 4 bases, with 7 bases left in between. Germline V gene sequence: CDR1 LGHNT, CDR2 FRNRAP. The CDR3 runs to 13 residues. The CDR3 region is CASGLGRGETQYF. CDR3 DNA: TGTGCTAGTGGTTTGGGCAGGGGAGAGACCCAGTACTTC.

The chain uses TRBV5-1 and TRBJ2-3; a weak D match, TRBD1 (6 bases). The germline V gene encodes CDR1 SGHRS and CDR2 YFSETQ. V gave up 7 bases and J gave up 2 bases, with 17 bases separating them. CDR3 size: 15 residues. The CDR3 coding sequence is TGCGCCAGCGCTCCGGGACAACTTTTCACAGATACGCAGTATTTT. This sequence encodes CASAPGQLFTDTQYF.

The rearrangement links TRBV5-1 to TRBJ2-7, with 13 positions matching TRBD2. CDR1 is SGHRS, CDR2 YFSETQ, per germline. After removal of 7 bases from V and 5 bases from J, the junction contained 3 bases not matched to a gene. The CDR3 has 13 amino acids. CDR3: CASLGLAGDEQYF. In DNA form, the CDR3 reads TGCGCCAGCCTTGGACTAGCGGGAGACGAGCAGTACTTC.

The chain recombines TRBV6-5 with TRBJ1-2; no clear D gene. The CDR3 covers 14 residues. CDR1 MNHEY and CDR2 SVGAGI come from the germline V gene. V lost 7 bases and J lost 4, with 16 bases in between. Written as DNA, the CDR3 is TGTGCCAGCAAACCTTTCGCGGACTCCTATGGCTACACCTTC. This translates into CASKPFADSYGYTF.

This clone showed up just once. This chain uses TRBV28 with TRBJ2-2; 7 nucleotides match TRBD1. The germline gives CDR1 MDHEN, CDR2 SYDVKM. This CDR3 contains 16 residues. The ends lost 5 bases at V and 5 bases at J; junction bases unmatched: 11. As DNA, the CDR3 is TGTGCCAGCAGTCAGACAGGGCTAGTAACGACCGGGGAGCTGTTTTTT. Residues: CASSQTGLVTTGELFF.

Note on this clone: The junction and the germline gene differ at one end; a read error may be behind it. The chain uses TRBV23-1 and TRBJ2-7; the match to TRBD1 covers 7 bases. TRBV23-1 is flagged as an ORF with uncertain function. CDR3 length: 15 amino acids. The CDR3, as DNA: TGCGCCAGCAGTCAATTCGCCGGGACAGACTACGGGCAGTACTTC. Protein: CASSQFAGTDYGQYF.